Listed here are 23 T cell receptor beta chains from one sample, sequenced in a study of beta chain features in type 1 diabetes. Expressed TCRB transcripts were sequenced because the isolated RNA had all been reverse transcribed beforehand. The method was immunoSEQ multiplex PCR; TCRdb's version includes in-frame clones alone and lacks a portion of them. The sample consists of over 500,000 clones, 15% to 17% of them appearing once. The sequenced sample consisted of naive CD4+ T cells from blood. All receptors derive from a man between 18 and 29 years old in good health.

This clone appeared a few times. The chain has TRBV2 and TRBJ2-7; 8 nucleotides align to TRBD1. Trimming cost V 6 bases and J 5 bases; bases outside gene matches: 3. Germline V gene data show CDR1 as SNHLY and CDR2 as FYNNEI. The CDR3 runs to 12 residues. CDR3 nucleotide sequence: TGTGCCAGCAGCCGACAGGGGAACGAGCAGTACTTC. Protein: CASSRQGNEQYF.

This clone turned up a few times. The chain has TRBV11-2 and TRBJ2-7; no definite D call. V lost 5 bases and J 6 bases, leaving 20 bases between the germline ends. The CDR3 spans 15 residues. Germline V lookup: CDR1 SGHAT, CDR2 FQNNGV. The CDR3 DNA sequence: TGTGCCAGCAGCCCAATACCGGGCCCTAGAGGCGAGCAGTACTTC. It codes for CASSPIPGPRGEQYF.

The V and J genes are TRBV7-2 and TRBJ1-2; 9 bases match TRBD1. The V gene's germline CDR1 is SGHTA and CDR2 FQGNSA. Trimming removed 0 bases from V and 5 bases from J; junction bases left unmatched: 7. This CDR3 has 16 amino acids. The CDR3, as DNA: TGTGCCAGCAGCTTAGCGGACAGGGGCTTATTTTATGGCTACACCTTC. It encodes CASSLADRGLFYGYTF.

The CDR3: CASSALGFANTGELFF. As DNA, the CDR3 is TGTGCCAGCAGTGCCCTCGGGTTCGCGAACACCGGGGAGCTGTTTTTT. The chain combines TRBV2 with TRBJ2-2; no firm D call. The CDR3 sequence is 16 residues long. In germline, CDR1 is SNHLY, CDR2 FYNNEI. Between the trimmed V and J ends, which lost 4 bases and 0 bases, there was a span of 12 bases.

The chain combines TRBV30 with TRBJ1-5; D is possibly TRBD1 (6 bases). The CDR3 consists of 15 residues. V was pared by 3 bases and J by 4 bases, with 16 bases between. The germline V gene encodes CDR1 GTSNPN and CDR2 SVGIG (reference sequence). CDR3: CAWRPTGRGNQPQHF. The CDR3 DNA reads TGTGCCTGGAGGCCTACAGGGAGGGGGAATCAGCCCCAGCATTTT.

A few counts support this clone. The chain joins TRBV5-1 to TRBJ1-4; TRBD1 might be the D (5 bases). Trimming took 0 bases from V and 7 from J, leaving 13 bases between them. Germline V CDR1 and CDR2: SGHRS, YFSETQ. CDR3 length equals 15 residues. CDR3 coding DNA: TGCGCCAGCAGCTTGGTTGGGGCTCGCGGTGAAAAACTGTTTTTT. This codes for CASSLVGARGEKLFF.

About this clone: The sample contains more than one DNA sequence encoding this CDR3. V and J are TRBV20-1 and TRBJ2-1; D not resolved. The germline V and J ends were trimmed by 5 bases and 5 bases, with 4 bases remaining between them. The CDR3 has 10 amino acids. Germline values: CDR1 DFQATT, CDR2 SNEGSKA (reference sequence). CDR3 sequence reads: CSARNNEQFF. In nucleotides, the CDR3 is TGCAGTGCTCGTAACAATGAGCAGTTCTTC.

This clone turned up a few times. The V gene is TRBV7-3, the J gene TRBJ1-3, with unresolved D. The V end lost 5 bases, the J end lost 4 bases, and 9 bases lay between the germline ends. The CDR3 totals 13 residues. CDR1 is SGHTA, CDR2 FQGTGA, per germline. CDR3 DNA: TGTGCCAGCAGCCAGTCATCCGGAAACACCATATATTTT. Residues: CASSQSSGNTIYF.

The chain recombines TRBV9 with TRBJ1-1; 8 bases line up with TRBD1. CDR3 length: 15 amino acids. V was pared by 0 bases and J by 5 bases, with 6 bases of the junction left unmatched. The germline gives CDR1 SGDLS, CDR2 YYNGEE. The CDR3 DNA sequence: TGTGCCAGCAGCGTAGGCGGCAGGGGGCAAACTGAAGCTTTCTTT. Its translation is CASSVGGRGQTEAFF.

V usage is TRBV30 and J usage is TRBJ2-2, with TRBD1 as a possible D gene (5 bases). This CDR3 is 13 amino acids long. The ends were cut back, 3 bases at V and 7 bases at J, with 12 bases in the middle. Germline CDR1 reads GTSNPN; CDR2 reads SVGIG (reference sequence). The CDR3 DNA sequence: TGTGCCTGGAGCCGCCAGGGAATCGGGGAGCTGTTTTTT. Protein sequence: CAWSRQGIGELFF.

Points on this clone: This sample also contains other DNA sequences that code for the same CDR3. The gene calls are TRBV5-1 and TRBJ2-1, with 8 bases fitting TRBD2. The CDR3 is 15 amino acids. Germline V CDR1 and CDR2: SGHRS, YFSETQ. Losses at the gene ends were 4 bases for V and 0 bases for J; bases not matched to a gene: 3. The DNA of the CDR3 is TGCGCCAGCAGCCCCAGCGGGAGCTCCTACAATGAGCAGTTCTTC. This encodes CASSPSGSSYNEQFF.

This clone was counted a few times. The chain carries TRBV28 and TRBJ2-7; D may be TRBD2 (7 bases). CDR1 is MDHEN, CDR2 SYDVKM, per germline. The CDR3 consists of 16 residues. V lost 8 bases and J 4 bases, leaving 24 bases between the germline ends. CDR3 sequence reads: CASPPGGDRGRYEQYF. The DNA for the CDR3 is TGTGCCAGCCCTCCGGGGGGCGATCGAGGGCGGTACGAGCAGTACTTC.

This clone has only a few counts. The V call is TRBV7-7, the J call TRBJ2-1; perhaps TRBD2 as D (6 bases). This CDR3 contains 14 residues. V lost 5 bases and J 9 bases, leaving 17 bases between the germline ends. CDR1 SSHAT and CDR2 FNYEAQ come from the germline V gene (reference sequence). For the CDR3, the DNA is TGTGCCAGCAGCCCCCAGGAGGGAGTGGGTGAGCAGTTCTTC. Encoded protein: CASSPQEGVGEQFF. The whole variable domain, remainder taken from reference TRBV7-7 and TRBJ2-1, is GAGVSQSPRYKVTKRGQDVTLRCDPISSHATLYWYQQALGQGPEFLTYFNYEAQPDKSGLPSDRFSAERPEGSISTLTIQRTEQRDSAMYRCASSPQEGVGEQFFGPGTRLTVL.

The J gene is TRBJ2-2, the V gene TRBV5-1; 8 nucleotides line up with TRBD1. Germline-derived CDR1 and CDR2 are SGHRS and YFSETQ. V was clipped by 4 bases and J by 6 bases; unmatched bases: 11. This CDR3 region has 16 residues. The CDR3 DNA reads TGCGCCAGCAGCGGTATCGGACAGGGCCAGTCCGGGGAGCTGTTTTTT. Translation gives CASSGIGQGQSGELFF.

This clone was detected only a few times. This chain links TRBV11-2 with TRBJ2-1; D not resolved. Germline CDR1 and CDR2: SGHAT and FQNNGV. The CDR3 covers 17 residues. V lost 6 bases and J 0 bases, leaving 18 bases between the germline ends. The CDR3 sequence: CASRHPWTSSSYNEQFF. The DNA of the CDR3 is TGTGCCAGCAGACACCCGTGGACGTCCAGCTCCTACAATGAGCAGTTCTTC. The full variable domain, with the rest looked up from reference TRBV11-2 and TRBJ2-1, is EAGVAQSPRYKIIEKRQSVAFWCNPISGHATLYWYQQILGQGPKLLIQFQNNGVVDDSQLPKDRFSAERLKGVDSTLKIQPAKLEDSAVYLCASRHPWTSSSYNEQFFGPGTRLTVL.

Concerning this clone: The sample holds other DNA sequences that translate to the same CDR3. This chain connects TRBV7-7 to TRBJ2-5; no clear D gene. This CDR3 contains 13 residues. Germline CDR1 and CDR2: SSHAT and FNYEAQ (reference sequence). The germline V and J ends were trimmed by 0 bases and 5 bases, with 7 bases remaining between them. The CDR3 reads CASSLAGSETQYF. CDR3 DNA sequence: TGTGCCAGCAGCTTAGCAGGGTCGGAGACCCAGTACTTC.

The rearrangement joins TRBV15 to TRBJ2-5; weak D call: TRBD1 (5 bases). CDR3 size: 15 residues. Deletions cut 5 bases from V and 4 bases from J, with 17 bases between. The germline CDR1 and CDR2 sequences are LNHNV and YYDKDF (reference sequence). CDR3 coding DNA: TGTGCCACCAGCCGAGCCGGTCGACAGTTAGAGACCCAGTACTTC. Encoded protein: CATSRAGRQLETQYF.

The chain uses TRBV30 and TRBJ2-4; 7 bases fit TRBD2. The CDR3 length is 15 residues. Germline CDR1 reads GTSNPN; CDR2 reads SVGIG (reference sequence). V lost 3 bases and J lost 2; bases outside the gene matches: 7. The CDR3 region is CAWSLKGGTKNIQYF. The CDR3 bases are TGTGCCTGGAGCCTCAAGGGAGGGACCAAAAACATTCAGTACTTC.

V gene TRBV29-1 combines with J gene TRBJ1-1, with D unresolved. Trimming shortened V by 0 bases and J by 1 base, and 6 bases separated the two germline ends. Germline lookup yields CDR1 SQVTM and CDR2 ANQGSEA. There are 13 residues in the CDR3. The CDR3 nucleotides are TGCAGCGTTGAAGAAACACGGAACACTGAAGCTTTCTTT. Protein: CSVEETRNTEAFF. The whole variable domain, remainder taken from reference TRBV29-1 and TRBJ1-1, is SAVISQKPSRDICQRGTSLTIQCQVDSQVTMMFWYRQQPGQSLTLIATANQGSEATYESGFVIDKFPISRPNLTFSTLTVSNMSPEDSSIYLCSVEETRNTEAFFGQGTRLTVV.

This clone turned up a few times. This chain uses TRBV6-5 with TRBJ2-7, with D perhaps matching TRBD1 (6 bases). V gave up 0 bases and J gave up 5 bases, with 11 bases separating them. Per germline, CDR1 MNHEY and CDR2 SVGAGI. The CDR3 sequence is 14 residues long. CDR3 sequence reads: CASSYSGQRDEQYF. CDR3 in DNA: TGTGCCAGCAGTTACTCCGGACAGCGCGACGAGCAGTACTTC.

The DNA for the CDR3 is TGTGCCAGCAGCTTAAGGGACGGCGGGGAGCTGTTTTTT. This translates into CASSLRDGGELFF. The J gene is TRBJ2-2, the V gene TRBV7-3; the D call may be TRBD1 or TRBD2 (5 bases each). V gave up 1 base and J gave up 7 bases, with 7 bases separating them. This CDR3 is built from 13 residues. CDR1 is SGHTA and CDR2 is FQGTGA in the germline V gene.

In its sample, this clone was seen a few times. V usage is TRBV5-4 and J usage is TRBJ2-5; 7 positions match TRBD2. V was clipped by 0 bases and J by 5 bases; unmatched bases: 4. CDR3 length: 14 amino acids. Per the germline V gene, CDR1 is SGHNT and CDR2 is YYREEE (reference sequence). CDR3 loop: CASSLGLASETQYF. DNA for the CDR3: TGTGCCAGCAGCTTGGGACTAGCCTCGGAGACCCAGTACTTC.

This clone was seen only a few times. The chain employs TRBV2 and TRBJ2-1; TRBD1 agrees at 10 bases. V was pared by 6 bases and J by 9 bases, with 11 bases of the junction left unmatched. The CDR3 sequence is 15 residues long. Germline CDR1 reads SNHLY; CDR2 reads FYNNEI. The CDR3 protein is CASRRGQGTTGEQFF. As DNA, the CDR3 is TGTGCCAGCAGGCGGGGACAGGGGACGACGGGTGAGCAGTTCTTC.